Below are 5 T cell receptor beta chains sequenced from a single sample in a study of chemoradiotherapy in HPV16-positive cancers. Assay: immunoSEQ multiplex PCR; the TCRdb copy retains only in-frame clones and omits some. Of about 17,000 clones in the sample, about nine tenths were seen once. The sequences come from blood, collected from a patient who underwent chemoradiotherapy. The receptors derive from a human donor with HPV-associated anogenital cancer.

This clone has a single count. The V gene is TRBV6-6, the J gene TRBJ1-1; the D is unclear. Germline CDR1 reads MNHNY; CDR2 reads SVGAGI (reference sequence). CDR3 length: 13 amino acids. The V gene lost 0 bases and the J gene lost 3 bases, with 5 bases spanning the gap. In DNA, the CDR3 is TGTGCCAGCAGTTACTCGGTCGACACTGAAGCTTTCTTT. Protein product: CASSYSVDTEAFF.

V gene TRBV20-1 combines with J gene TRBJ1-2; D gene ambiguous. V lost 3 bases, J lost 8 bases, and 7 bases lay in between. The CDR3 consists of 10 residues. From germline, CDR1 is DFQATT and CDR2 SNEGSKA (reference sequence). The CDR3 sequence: CSARFEGYTF. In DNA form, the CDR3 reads TGCAGTGCTAGGTTCGAGGGCTACACCTTC.

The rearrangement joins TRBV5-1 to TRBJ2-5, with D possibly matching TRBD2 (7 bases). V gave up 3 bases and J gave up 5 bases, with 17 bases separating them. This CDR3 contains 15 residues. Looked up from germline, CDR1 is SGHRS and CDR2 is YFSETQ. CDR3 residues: CASSSRGGPSETQYF. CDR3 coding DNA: TGCGCCAGCAGCTCGAGGGGGGGGCCGAGCGAGACCCAGTACTTC.

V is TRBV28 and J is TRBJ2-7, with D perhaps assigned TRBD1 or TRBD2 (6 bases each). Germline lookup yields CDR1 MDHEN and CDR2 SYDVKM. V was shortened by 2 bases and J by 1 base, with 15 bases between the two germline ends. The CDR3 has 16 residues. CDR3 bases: TGTGCCAGCAGTTTAGCTGGGGGGCGTAGGTCCTACGAGCAGTACTTC. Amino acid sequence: CASSLAGGRRSYEQYF.

Here the CDR3 DNA reads TGTGCCAGTAGTAACCAGGGTCTAGGGGATACGCAGTATTTT. Translating it yields CASSNQGLGDTQYF. The genes are TRBV19 and TRBJ2-3; D possibly corresponds to TRBD1 (5 bases). The CDR3 is 14 residues long. Germline-derived CDR1 and CDR2 are LNHDA and SQIVND (reference sequence). The ends were cut back, 4 bases at V and 6 bases at J, with 14 bases in the middle.